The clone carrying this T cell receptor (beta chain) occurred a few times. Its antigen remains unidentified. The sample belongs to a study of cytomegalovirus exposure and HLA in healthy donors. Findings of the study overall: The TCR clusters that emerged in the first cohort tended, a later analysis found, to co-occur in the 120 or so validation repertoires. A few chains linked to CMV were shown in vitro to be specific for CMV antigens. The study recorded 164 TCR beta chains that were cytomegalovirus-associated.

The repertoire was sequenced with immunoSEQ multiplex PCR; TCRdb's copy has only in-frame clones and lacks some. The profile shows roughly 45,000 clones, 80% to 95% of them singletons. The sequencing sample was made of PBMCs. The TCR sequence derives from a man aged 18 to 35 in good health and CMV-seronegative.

The CDR3 coding sequence is TGTGCCAGCAGTGAGACGGGATATCGGAGCCAGTACTTC. Translating it yields CASSETGYRSQYF. The chain couples TRBV2 to TRBJ2-5; weak D call: TRBD2 (5 bases). V was trimmed by 3 bases and J by 10 bases, leaving 15 bases between them. Germline assignment: CDR1 SNHLY and CDR2 FYNNEI. The CDR3 length is 13 residues.